This T cell receptor beta chain was identified during a study of CD8+ T cells in alopecia areata. Notes on the study in general: Normal skin contains resident alphabeta T cells, and these are also sequenced in scalp samples. Clonality exceeded that of normal scalp in lesional scalp, most notably in alopecia totalis/universalis.

This clone was found many times. Its antigen is currently unknown. Gene labels here are mouse ones. The read falls 4 residues short of the CDR3 end, and the missing part is taken from the germline J gene. Reverse transcribed after extraction, RNA yielded cDNA as the sequencing template. Some clones are missing from TCRdb's copy, which holds only in-frame ones; the method was immunoSEQ multiplex PCR. Altogether about 110,000 clones were found in the sample, and no singletons occur. From germline, CDR1 is NSQYPW and CDR2 LRSPGD (reference sequence). This CDR3 is 14 amino acids long. V lost 0 bases, J lost 4 bases, and 9 bases lay in between.

The specimen sequenced was lesional skin. V is TRBV1 and J is TRBJ1-1; possibly TRBD1 for D (6 bases). This clonotype originated in a C3H/HeJ mouse with alopecia areata. The strain bears MHC haplotype H2-k. The sequenced part of the CDR3 DNA is TGCACCTGCAGTGCAGATCAGGACAGCACA. This codes for CTCSADQDST. The CDR3 in its entirety is CTCSADQDSTEVFF.